What follows are 21 T cell receptor beta chains derived from one specimen sequenced in a study of kidney transplant recipient with SARS-CoV-2 infection. MiXCR, run by TCRdb on the reads, gives a single entry per CDR3 protein. The data contain roughly 230,000 distinct CDR3 sequences, less than 35% of them singletons. Source: a blood sample, taken at baseline and between days 110 and 120 from a kidney transplant recipient. These receptors all stem from a male patient younger than 45 who had COVID-19 and was a kidney transplant recipient. Some T cells may be the graft donor's.

This clonotype is a singleton in its sample. This clone may be a read error of a much larger clone one base away. V usage is TRBV5-1 and J usage is TRBJ2-7; D is unclear. Per germline, CDR1 SGHRS and CDR2 YFSETQ. The CDR3 is 11 residues long. CDR3 region: CVSSDDYEQYF. CDR3 DNA sequence: TGCGTCAGCAGCGACGACTACGAGCAGTACTTC.

This clonotype was seen ten or more times. The V and J genes are TRBV30 and TRBJ1-2; TRBD1 matches at 9 bases. The V and J ends lost 4 bases and 0 bases, in that order; junction bases with no gene match: 12. The CDR3 is 17 amino acids. Germline lookup yields CDR1 GTSNPN and CDR2 SVGIG (reference sequence). The CDR3 here is CAWIPGQGTTSNYGYTF. The CDR3 DNA reads as TGTGCCTGGATTCCGGGACAGGGAACAACTTCTAACTATGGCTACACCTTC.

This clonotype was seen at least ten times. The chain employs TRBV2 and TRBJ1-2; 7 nucleotides line up with TRBD1. V lost 5 bases, J lost 6 bases, and 12 bases stayed unmatched. CDR3 length: 15 amino acids. Germline V gene sequence: CDR1 SNHLY, CDR2 FYNNEI. The CDR3 bases are TGTGCCAGCAGTCGGGACAGCCGAAGCTTTAATGGCTACACCTTC. Its protein product is CASSRDSRSFNGYTF. The full variable domain, rest sourced from reference TRBV2 and TRBJ1-2, is EPEVTQTPSHQVTQMGQEVILRCVPISNHLYFYWYRQILGQKVEFLVSFYNNEISEKSEIFDDQFSVERPDGSNFTLKIRSTKLEDSAMYFCASSRDSRSFNGYTFGSGTRLTVV.

The sample holds many counts of this clonotype. V usage is TRBV7-7 and J usage is TRBJ1-2; D is uncertain. Trimming stripped 5 bases from V and 4 bases from J, with 23 bases between. Germline loops: CDR1 SSHAT, CDR2 FNYEAQ (reference sequence). The CDR3 contains 17 residues. The CDR3 nucleotides are TGTGCCAGCAGCCATTATGCTAAGTGCCGAAAGACCTATGGCTACACCTTC. Its protein is CASSHYAKCRKTYGYTF.

This clonotype was detected ten times or more. This chain connects TRBV11-1 to TRBJ1-2; no definite D call. The V end lost 5 bases, the J end lost 4 bases, and 23 bases lay between the germline ends. The CDR3 has 17 amino acids. Germline V gene data show CDR1 as SGHAT and CDR2 as FQDESV (reference sequence). CDR3 residues: CASSIWGKAGKTYGYTF. The CDR3 region has the DNA TGTGCCAGCAGCATATGGGGTAAGGCTGGAAAGACCTATGGCTACACCTTC. The whole variable domain, remainder taken from reference TRBV11-1 and TRBJ1-2, is EAEVAQSPRYKITEKSQAVAFWCDPISGHATLYWYRQILGQGPELLVQFQDESVVDDSQLPKDRFSAERLKGVDSTLKIQPAELGDSAMYLCASSIWGKAGKTYGYTFGSGTRLTVV.

This clonotype was recorded at least ten times. V is TRBV6-5 and J is TRBJ1-5; D remains ambiguous. Trimming pared 2 bases from V and 4 bases from J, leaving 9 bases between. Germline lookup yields CDR1 MNHEY and CDR2 SVGAGI. The CDR3 spans 14 residues. The CDR3 region is CASSYGQHNQPQHF. The CDR3 nucleotides read TGTGCCAGCAGTTACGGGCAGCATAATCAGCCCCAGCATTTT.

This clonotype was counted between two and nine times. The rearrangement uses TRBV6-5 and TRBJ1-2; D remains ambiguous. Between the trimmed V and J ends, which lost 5 bases and 4 bases, there was a span of 23 bases. CDR1 and CDR2 (germline): MNHEY, SVGAGI. The CDR3 consists of 17 residues. The CDR3 sequence is CASSRTNSMRKTYGYTF. The CDR3 DNA reads TGTGCCAGCAGTCGGACCAACTCTATGCGAAAGACCTATGGCTACACCTTC.

At least ten counts were recorded for this clonotype. This chain links TRBV12-5 with TRBJ1-2, with D possibly being TRBD1 (5 bases). The CDR3 runs 17 residues. In germline, CDR1 is LGHNT, CDR2 FRNRAP. With 5 bases removed from V and 4 bases from J, the gap between germline ends came to 23 bases. CDR3 amino acids: CASGIHVLQGKTYGYTF. For the CDR3, the DNA is TGTGCTAGTGGTATACACGTTTTGCAGGGAAAGACCTATGGCTACACCTTC.

Note on this clonotype: Being one base from a much bigger clone, this may be a read error. The chain links TRBV7-2 to TRBJ1-2; D not resolved. There are 17 residues in the CDR3. Trimming removed 5 bases from V and 6 bases from J, with 25 bases in between. Looked up from germline, CDR1 is SGHTA and CDR2 is FQGNSA. The CDR3 region is CASSKRSRDGKTHGYTF. CDR3 DNA sequence: TGTGCCAGCAGCAAGAGGTCCAGAGACGGAAAGACCCATGGCTACACCTTC.

This clonotype was recorded a few times. The chain links TRBV21-1 to TRBJ2-3; the D call TRBD1 from the table was never checked on the DNA. TRBV21-1 is marked as a pseudogene. The CDR3 length is 17 residues. For the CDR3, the DNA is TGTGCCAGCAGTAGGGACATAGCTACAGTCATGCAAGATACGCAGTATTTT. It translates to CASSRDIATVMQDTQYF.

V is TRBV21-1 and J is TRBJ2-1; TRBD1, as called in the table, went unchecked against the DNA. TRBV21-1 is annotated as a pseudogene. This CDR3 is built from 19 residues. The CDR3: CASSKGRTGVLNPSNEQFF. DNA for the CDR3: TGTGCCAGCAGCAAAGGCCGAACAGGGGTCCTCAACCCGTCCAATGAGCAGTTCTTC.

The chain couples TRBV18 to TRBJ2-3; D is unclear. V shed 0 bases and J shed 3 bases, with 7 bases lying between them. This CDR3 contains 14 residues. Germline V gives CDR1 KGHSH, CDR2 LQKENI. DNA for the CDR3: TGTGCCAGCTCACCACCGTTCTTGACAGATACGCAGTATTTT. Protein sequence: CASSPPFLTDTQYF.

Concerning this clonotype itself: A much larger clone differs by one base, so this may be a read error. CDR3 DNA sequence: TGTGCCAGCAGCTTACGAAACGCCCTTCGAAAGACCTATGGCTACACCTTC. It codes for CASSLRNALRKTYGYTF. The chain combines TRBV3-1 with TRBJ2-4; no firm D call. The J call could be wrong; TRBJ1-2 is a better fit for the DNA end. Germline V gene data show CDR1 as LGHDT and CDR2 as YNNKEL (reference sequence). The CDR3 consists of 17 residues.

This clonotype was detected ten times or more. This sequence joins TRBV19 and TRBJ2-3; 12 nucleotides match TRBD2. This CDR3 contains 18 residues. V shed 5 bases and J 2 bases; nucleotides not matched to a gene: 11. Germline V CDR1 and CDR2: LNHDA, SQIVND (reference sequence). CDR3 in DNA: TGTGCCAGTAGTCCTCTAGCGGGAGGGCCTGATTACACAGATACGCAGTATTTT. Its protein product is CASSPLAGGPDYTDTQYF.

Turning to this clonotype: A much larger clone differs by one base, so this may be a read error. The chain couples TRBV3-1 to TRBJ1-5; TRBD1 is a possible D gene (5 bases). The CDR3 consists of 14 residues. CDR1 is LGHDT, CDR2 YNNKEL, per germline (reference sequence). The CDR3 coding sequence is TGTGCCAGCAGCCAGACAGTGATGAATCAGCCCCTGCATTTT. It yields the protein CASSQTVMNQPLHF.

This clonotype was seen at least ten times. The rearrangement links TRBV19 to TRBJ2-2; 8 bases align to TRBD2. Germline assignment: CDR1 LNHDA and CDR2 SQIVND (reference sequence). There are 12 residues in the CDR3. Here the CDR3 DNA reads TGTGTCATAGCGGGACCCACCGGGGAGCTGTTTTTT. Its protein product is CVIAGPTGELFF.

As concerns this clonotype: A much larger clone lies a single base off, so this may be a read error. The chain combines TRBV7-2 with TRBJ1-2; D unclear. Germline values: CDR1 SGHTA, CDR2 FQGNSA. The CDR3 covers 17 residues. The chain's CDR3 is CASSTMSRDGKTYGHTF. In DNA, the CDR3 is TGTGCCAGCAGCACCATGAGCAGAGACGGAAAGACCTATGGCCACACCTTC.

This clonotype was detected only a few times. The chain has TRBV9 and TRBJ2-1; 11 bases are shared with TRBD2. Trimming removed 2 bases from V and 0 bases from J; junction bases left unmatched: 4. The CDR3 runs 17 residues. The V gene's germline CDR1 is SGDLS and CDR2 YYNGEE. CDR3: CASSVFSGGASYNEQFF. The CDR3, as DNA: TGTGCCAGCAGCGTTTTTAGCGGGGGGGCCTCCTACAATGAGCAGTTCTTC.

About this clonotype: A much larger clone lies a single base off, so this may be a read error. The J gene is TRBJ2-3, the V gene TRBV5-1; TRBD1 aligns across 8 bases. Germline CDR1 SGHRS, CDR2 YFSETQ. The CDR3 covers 14 residues. J gave up 2 bases and V 6 bases, and 5 bases lay outside the gene matches. CDR3 loop: CASKSGGPTDTQYF. CDR3 bases: TGCGCCAGCAAATCAGGGGGCCCCACAGATACGCAGTATTTT.

On this clonotype: Since a much larger clone is just one base distant, this may be a read error. This chain connects TRBV10-2 to TRBJ1-5; D unclear. The CDR3 has 18 residues. Germline CDR1 is WSHSY and CDR2 is SAAADI. The CDR3 loop reads CASSDLDFGGNSNRPQHF. As DNA, the CDR3 is TGCGCCAGCAGTGATTTGGACTTTGGCGGGAATAGCAATCGGCCCCAGCATTTT.

In this sample, this clonotype turned up many times. The rearrangement uses TRBV7-2 and TRBJ1-4, with unresolved D. The germline V and J ends were trimmed by 2 bases and 8 bases, with 9 bases remaining between them. CDR3 length: 13 amino acids. Germline V gene data show CDR1 as SGHTA and CDR2 as FQGNSA. CDR3 nucleotide sequence: TGTGCCAGCAGCTTATCTTCAGGAGAAAAACTGTTTTTT. This gives the protein CASSLSSGEKLFF.